This record looks at one TCR beta chain sequence and its context. Its antigen is still unknown. Per-nucleotide qualities are absent, and no much larger clonotype sits a single base away. The identical CDR3 is also encoded by other nucleotide sequences in the sample. The CDR3 regions of human TCRbeta chains were subjected to immunosequencing. The authors' pipeline ran thus. Repertoire TCRs were matched against a reference library of SARS-CoV-2-specific TCRs generated with the MIRA antigen-specificity platform. Breadth was defined as the fraction of unique TCRs that were SARS-CoV-2-associated, and depth was defined as the fraction of total T cells that were SARS-CoV-2-associated. Using the MIRA data, every spike-specific TCR was mapped to the spike region that the TCR reacted to and assigned to either a CD4 or a CD8 class. Log10-transformed breadth and depth values were compared by one-way ANOVA with Sidak's multiple comparisons tests. This is the immuneACCESS table as TCRdb keeps it, with only in-frame sequences that have V and J called. A part of the clones is gone; compared with another copy, unresolved V genes explain less than half, and the rest is unexplained. That table is the source of V, J and clone size, and D and trimming were worked out from the DNA. For this sample there are 130,000 or so clones; about 89% appear just once. The biggest ten clones account for 6.3% of the sample.

The CDR3 holds 13 amino acids from the cysteine to the phenylalanine. CDR3 DNA only is kept here, 39 bases in frame from base 1. Ends trimmed: V by 4 bases, J by 3 bases; bases unmatched to a gene: 3. In the germline V gene, CDR1 corresponds to SGHRS and CDR2 to YFSETQ. This entry is derived from a study of T cell responses to AZD1222 COVID-19 vaccine (dated by TCRdb to about 2021). Background for the entire study: AZD1222 recipients with second doses at about 4 weeks or about 12 weeks were pooled, because spike-specific TCR depth and breadth did not differ between schedules. TCR sequencing covered 233 trial participants: approximately 200 given two doses of AZD1222 and around 25 given two doses of MenACWY control vaccine. Trial participants were enrolled by age into subgroups of 18-55, 56-69 and 70-plus years, and around 150, 29 and 61 TCR-sequenced participants, respectively, were included in these subgroups.

Reading the label with the study, this specimen's time point is: baseline before first vaccination. The vaccinee samples were drawn from two UK trials, COV001 and COV002, one of which was a single-blind randomized controlled phase 2/3 trial testing AZD1222 (ChAdOx1 nCoV-19) in healthy adults. Trial participant PBMC samples were collected at day 0 and day 28 after the second dose for TCRbeta chain sequencing. General study outcomes and caveats: The vaccine-associated CD4 TCRs covered the entire spike protein, and the dominant responses fell in regions 160-218 and 743-854. The 56-69-year group was small, and its depth increase did not reach significance, likely because of low power. No day 14 peak-response samples were available, so repertoires were characterized only after the peak T cell response. Conclusions about previously exposed vaccinees are limited, since just five or six AZD1222 recipients were seropositive for SARS-CoV-2 at baseline. Spike-specific TCR breadth and depth rose significantly after two AZD1222 doses compared with day 0 and with MenACWY recipients. Nearly half of unique spike-specific TCRs reportedly recognized epitopes outside regions mutated in the B.1.351 and B.1.1.7 variants. Participants were mostly white British and included more females than males, and it was suggested by the authors that clonal diversity may have been underestimated.

This specimen was peripheral blood, taken on day 0 of AZD1222 vaccination. The sequence was collected from an adult in good health. Here the chain combines TRBV5-1 and TRBJ1-2, and TRBD1 matches 7 of the central bases. CDR3 reads: CASSPDRDYGYTF. The DNA is TGCGCCAGCAGCCCCGACAGGGACTATGGCTACACCTTC.